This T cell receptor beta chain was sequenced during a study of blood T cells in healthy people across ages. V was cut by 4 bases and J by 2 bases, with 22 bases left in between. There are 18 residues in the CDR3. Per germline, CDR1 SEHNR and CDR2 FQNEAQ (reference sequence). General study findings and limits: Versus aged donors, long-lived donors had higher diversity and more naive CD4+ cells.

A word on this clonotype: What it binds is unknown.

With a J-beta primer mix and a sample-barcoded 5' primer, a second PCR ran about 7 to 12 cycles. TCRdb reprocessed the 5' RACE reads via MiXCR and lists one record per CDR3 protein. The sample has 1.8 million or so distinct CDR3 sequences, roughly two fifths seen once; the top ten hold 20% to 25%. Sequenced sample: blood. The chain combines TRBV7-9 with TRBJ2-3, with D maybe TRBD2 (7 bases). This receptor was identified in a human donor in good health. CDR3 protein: CASSSLGGSGEITDTQYF. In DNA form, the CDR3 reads TGTGCCAGCAGCTCTCTAGGGGGGAGCGGGGAAATCACAGATACGCAGTATTTT.